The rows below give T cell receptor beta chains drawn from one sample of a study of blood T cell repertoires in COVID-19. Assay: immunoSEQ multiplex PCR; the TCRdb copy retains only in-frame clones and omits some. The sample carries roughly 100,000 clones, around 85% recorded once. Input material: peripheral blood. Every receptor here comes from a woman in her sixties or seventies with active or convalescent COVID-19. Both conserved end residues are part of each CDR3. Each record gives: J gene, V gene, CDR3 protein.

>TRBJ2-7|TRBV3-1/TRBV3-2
CASSQVQTGTAYF
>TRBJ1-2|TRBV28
CASRGAGGEFNGYTF
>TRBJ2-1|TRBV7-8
CASSLGWEGFNEQFF
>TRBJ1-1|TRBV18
CASSSLTGGETEAFF
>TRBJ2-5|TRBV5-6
CASSRRTVQETQYF
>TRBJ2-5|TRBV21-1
CASILTPRGETQYF
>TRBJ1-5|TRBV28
CASSLRQAGDQPQHF
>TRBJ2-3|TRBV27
CASSLGRFTDTQYF
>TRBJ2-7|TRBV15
CATSRGSVYSYEQYF
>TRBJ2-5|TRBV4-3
CASSRRQQETQYF
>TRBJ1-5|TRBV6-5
CASSRDRYSNQPQHF
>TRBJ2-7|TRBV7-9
CASSSVPLQGKDEQYF
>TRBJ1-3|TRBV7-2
CASSLVGSSGNTIYF
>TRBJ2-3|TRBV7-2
CASTPGGFGTQYF
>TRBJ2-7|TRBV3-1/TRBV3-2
CASAGAGGPYEQYF
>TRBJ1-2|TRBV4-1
CASSQEGQGTYGYTF
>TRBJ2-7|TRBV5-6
CASSQRRDTYEQYF
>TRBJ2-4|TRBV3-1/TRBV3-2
CASSPLGTSGAKNIQYF
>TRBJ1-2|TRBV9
CASSTSTGTTNYGYTF
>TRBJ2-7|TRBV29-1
CSVRKTLGGYEQYF
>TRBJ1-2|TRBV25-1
CASSERQGSGYTF
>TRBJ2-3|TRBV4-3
CASSLQAQRSSTDTQYF
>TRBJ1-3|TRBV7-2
CASSLGGRGGNTIYF
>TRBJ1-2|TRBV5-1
CASSSQRYGYTF
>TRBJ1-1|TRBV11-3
CASSLESMRGRLSAFF
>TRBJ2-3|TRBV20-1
CSAPDGETQYF
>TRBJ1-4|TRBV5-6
CASSHGKTGTVWGDEKLFF
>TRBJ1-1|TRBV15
CATSREPNRADTEAFF